The text below deals with one T cell receptor (beta chain). The antigen is not known. Before thyroid surgery, none of the patients had received any treatment. These data originate in a study of metastatic and nonmetastatic thyroid tumors. Study-wide context: Thyroid patients, malignant and benign, had repertoires compared across blood and tumor or nodule tissue.

Whole-study results and caveats: Malignant thyroid tumors reportedly had TCR beta diversity that was significantly higher than in benign nodules, in blood and tumor.

CDR3 length equals 13 residues. Deletions cut 7 bases from V and 2 bases from J, with 12 bases between. Per germline, CDR1 SGHKS and CDR2 YYEKEE (reference sequence). Authors' data handling: A distant-metastasis classifier for papillary thyroid cancer was built using CDR3 differences across clinicopathological groups. TCRdb recomputed clones from the PCR reads via MiXCR. TCRdb's processing, not the authors' own work, is the source of the V and J calls. The sample includes approximately 10,000 clones, roughly 27% of them seen just once. The material sequenced was adjacent normal tissue. This chain uses TRBV5-5 with TRBJ1-2, with unresolved D. This clonotype originated in a male donor with papillary thyroid cancer or a benign thyroid nodule (not recorded which). Some clones in this sample may be carry-over from other donors' samples. CDR3 protein: CASGDGWNYGYTF. The CDR3 region has the DNA TGTGCCAGCGGCGACGGGTGGAACTATGGCTACACCTTC. The full variable domain, its missing parts supplied by reference TRBV5-5 and TRBJ1-2, is DAGVTQSPTHLIKTRGQQVTLRCSPISGHKSVSWYQQVLGQGPQFIFQYYEKEERGRGNFPDRFSARQFPNYSSELNVNALLLGDSALYLCASGDGWNYGYTFGSGTRLTVV.